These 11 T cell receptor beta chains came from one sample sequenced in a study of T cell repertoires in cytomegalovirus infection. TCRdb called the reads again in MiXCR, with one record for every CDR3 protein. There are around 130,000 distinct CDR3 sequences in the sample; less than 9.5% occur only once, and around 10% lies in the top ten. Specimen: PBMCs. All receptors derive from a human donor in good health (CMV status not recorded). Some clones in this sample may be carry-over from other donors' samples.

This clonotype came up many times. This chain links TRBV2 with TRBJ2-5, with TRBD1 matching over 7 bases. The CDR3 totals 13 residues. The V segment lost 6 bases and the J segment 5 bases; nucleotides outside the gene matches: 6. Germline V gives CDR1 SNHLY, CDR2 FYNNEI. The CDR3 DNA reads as TGTGCCAGCAGAGACAGGGTCGGGGAGACCCAGTACTTC. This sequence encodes CASRDRVGETQYF.

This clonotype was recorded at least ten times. The CDR3 loop is CSAPMGGRNTEAFF. The CDR3 coding sequence is TGCAGTGCACCGATGGGGGGACGGAACACTGAAGCTTTCTTT. The chain has TRBV20-1 and TRBJ1-1, with a weak D call TRBD1 (5 bases). The germline gives CDR1 DFQATT, CDR2 SNEGSKA (reference sequence). The CDR3 has 14 amino acids. V dropped 6 bases and J dropped 1 base, with 15 bases sitting between them.

The CDR3 nucleotides are TGTGCTGCCGGGCCCCATCGAGGCACAGATACGCAGTATTTT. Protein product: CAAGPHRGTDTQYF. The chain has TRBV15 and TRBJ2-3, with unresolved D. Looked up from germline, CDR1 is LNHNV and CDR2 is YYDKDF (reference sequence). The CDR3 is 14 residues long.

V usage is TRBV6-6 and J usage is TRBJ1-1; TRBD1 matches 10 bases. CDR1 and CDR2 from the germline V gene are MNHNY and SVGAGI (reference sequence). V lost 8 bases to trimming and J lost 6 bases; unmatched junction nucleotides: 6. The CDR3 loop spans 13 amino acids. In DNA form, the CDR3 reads TGTGCCAGCTCCGGGACAGGGGAGGCTGAAGCTTTCTTT. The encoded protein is CASSGTGEAEAFF.

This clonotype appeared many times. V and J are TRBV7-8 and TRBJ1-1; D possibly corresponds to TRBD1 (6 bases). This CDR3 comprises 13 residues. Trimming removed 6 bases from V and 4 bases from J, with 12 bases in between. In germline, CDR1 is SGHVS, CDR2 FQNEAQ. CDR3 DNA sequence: TGTGCCAGCAGTCTGGGGGCAACCACTGAAGCTTTCTTT. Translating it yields CASSLGATTEAFF.

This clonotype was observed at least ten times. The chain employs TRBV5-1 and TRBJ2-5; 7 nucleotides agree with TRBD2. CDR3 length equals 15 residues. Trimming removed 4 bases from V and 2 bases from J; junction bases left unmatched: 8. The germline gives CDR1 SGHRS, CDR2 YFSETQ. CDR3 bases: TGCGCCAGCAGCGGCACCTGGGGGGGGCAAGAGACCCAGTACTTC. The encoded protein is CASSGTWGGQETQYF.

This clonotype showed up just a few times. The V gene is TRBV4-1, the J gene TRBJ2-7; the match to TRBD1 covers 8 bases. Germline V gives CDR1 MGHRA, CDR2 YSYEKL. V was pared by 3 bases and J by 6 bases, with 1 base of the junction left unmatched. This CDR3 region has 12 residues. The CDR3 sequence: CASSQDRVEQYF. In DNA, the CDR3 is TGCGCCAGCAGCCAGGACAGGGTCGAGCAGTACTTC.

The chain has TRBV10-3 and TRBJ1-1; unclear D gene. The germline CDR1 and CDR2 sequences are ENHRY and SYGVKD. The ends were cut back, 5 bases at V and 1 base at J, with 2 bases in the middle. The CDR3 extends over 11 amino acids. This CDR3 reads CAISKNTEAFF. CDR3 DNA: TGTGCCATCAGTAAGAACACTGAAGCTTTCTTT.

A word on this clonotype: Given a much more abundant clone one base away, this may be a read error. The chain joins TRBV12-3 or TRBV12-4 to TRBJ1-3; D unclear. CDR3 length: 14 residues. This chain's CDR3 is CASSFSRSGNTLYF. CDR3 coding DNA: TGTGCCAGCAGTTTTTCTCGCTCTGGAAACACCTTATATTTT.

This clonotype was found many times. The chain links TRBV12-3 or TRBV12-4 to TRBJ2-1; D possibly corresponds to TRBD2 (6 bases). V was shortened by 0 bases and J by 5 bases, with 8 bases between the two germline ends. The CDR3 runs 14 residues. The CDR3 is CASSLAGGHNEQFF. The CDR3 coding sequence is TGTGCCAGCAGTTTAGCGGGGGGTCACAATGAGCAGTTCTTC.

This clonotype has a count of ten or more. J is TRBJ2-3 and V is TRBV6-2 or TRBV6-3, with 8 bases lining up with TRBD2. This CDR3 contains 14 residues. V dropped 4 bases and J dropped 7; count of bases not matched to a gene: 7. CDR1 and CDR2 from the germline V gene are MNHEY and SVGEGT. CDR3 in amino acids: CASSWTTSGYTQYF. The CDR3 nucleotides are TGTGCCAGCAGTTGGACTACTAGCGGATATACGCAGTATTTT.